The clone carrying this TCR beta chain was seen a handful of times. The antigen remains unidentified. This was the immunoSEQ v3 assay. Clones were sequenced by immunoSEQ multiplex PCR, and TCRdb holds only the in-frame ones, with some missing. The sample consists of around 100,000 clones, roughly two thirds of them appearing once. This record belongs to a study of TIL therapy for anti-PD-1-resistant metastatic lung cancer. Turning to the study itself: Most patients had lung adenocarcinoma; several tumors were EGFR-mutant, two ALK-rearranged; half smoked currently or formerly.

Study-wide results and caveats: Compared with baseline intratumoral T cells, expanded TIL cultures were more clonal and less diverse (around 5.7% vs 31%).

Time point specified: pre-treatment sample, taken before nivolumab and TIL therapy. Tumor tissue came from excised metastases, mostly pleural nodules or supraclavicular lymph nodes. Sequencing was performed on tumor tissue, taken at baseline. The clonotype was recovered from a person aged 30 to 80 with non-small cell lung cancer.

The CDR3 here is CASSPRVGRETQYF. The CDR3 DNA sequence: TGTGCCAGCAGCCCCAGGGTCGGTCGGGAGACCCAGTACTTC. The chain recombines TRBV7-2 with TRBJ2-5; TRBD1 might be the D (5 bases). V dropped 5 bases and J dropped 5 bases, with 15 bases sitting between them. The CDR3 is made up of 14 amino acids. Germline V gives CDR1 SGHTA, CDR2 FQGNSA.